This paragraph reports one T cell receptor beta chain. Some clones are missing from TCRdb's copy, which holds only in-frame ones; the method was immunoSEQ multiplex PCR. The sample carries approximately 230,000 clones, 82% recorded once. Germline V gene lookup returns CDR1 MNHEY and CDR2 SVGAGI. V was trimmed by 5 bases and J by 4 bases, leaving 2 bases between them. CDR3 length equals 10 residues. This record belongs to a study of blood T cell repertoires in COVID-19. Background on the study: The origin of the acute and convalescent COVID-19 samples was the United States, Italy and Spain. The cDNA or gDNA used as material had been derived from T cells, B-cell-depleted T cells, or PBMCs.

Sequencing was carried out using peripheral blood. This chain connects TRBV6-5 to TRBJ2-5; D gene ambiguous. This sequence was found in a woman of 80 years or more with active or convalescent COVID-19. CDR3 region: CASSLETQYF. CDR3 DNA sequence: TGTGCCAGCAGTCTAGAGACCCAGTACTTC.